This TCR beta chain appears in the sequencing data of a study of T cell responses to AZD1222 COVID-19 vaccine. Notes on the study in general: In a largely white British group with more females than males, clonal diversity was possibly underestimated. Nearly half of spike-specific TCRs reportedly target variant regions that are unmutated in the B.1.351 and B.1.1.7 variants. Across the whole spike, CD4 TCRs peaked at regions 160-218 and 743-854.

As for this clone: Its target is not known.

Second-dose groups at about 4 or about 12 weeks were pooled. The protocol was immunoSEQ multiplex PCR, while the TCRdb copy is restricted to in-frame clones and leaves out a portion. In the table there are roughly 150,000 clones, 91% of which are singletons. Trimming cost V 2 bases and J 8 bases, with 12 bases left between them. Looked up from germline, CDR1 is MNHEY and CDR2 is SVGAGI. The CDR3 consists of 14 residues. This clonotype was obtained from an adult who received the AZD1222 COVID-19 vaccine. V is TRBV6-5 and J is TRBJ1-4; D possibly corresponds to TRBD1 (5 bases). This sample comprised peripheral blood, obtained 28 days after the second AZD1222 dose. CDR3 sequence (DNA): TGTGCCAGCAGTTACCAAGGGGACGCCGAAAAACTGTTTTTT. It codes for CASSYQGDAEKLFF.